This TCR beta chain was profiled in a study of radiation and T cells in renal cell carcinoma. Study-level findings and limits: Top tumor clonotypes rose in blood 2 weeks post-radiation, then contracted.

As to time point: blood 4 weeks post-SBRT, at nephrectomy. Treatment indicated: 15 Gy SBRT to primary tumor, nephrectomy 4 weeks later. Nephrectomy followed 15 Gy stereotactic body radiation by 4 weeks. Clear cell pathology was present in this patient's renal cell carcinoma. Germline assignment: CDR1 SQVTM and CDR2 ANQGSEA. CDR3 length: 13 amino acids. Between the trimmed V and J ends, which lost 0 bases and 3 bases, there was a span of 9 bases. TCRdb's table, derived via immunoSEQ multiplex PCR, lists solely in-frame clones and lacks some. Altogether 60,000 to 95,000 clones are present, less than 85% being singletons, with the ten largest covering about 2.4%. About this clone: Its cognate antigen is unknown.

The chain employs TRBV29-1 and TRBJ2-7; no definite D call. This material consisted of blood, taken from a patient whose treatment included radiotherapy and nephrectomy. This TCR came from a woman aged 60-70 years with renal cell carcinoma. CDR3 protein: CSVEDRGSYEQYF. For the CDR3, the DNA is TGCAGCGTTGAAGATCGAGGCAGCTACGAGCAGTACTTC.